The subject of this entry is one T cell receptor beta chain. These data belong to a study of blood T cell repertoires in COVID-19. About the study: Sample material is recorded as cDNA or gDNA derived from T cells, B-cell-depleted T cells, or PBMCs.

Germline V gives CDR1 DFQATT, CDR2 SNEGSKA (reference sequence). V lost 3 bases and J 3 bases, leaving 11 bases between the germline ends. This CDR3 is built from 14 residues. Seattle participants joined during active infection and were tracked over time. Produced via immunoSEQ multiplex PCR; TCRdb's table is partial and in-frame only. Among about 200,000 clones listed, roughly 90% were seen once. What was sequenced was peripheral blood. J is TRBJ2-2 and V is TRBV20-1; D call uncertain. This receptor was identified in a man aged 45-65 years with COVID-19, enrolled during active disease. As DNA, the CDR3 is TGCAGTGCTAGTGATAATCTCCACACCGGGGAGCTGTTTTTT. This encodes CSASDNLHTGELFF.